This T cell receptor beta chain derives from a study of control samples from healthy donors and cancer patients. Germline trimming cut 8 bases from V and 4 bases from J; bases unmatched to any gene: 6. This CDR3 is built from 14 residues. From germline, CDR1 is SNHLY and CDR2 FYNNEI. Repertoires were generated with immunoSEQ multiplex PCR, while TCRdb's copy carries only in-frame clones and drops some. In the table there are approximately 65,000 clones, around 92% of which are singletons. The sequence came from a man aged 60 to 75 with lung cancer. Sequenced: PBMCs. The V gene is TRBV2, the J gene TRBJ2-1, with 9 bases aligning to TRBD1. The CDR3 loop reads CASGQGYPYNEQFF. CDR3 bases: TGTGCCAGCGGACAGGGGTACCCGTACAATGAGCAGTTCTTC.